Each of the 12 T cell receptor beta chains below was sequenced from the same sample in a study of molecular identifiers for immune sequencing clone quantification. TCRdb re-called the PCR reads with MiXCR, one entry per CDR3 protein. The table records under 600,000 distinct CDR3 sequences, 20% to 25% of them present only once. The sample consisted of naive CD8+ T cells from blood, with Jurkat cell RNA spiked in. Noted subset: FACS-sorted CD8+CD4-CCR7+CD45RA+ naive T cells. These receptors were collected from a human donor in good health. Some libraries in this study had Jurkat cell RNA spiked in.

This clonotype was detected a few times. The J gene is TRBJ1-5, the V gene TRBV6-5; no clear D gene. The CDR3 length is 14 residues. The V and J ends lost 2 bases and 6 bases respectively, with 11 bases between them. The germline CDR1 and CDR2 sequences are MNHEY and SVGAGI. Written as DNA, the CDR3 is TGTGCCAGCAGTTACGAGGTGGGCGGTCAGCCCCAGCATTTT. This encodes CASSYEVGGQPQHF.

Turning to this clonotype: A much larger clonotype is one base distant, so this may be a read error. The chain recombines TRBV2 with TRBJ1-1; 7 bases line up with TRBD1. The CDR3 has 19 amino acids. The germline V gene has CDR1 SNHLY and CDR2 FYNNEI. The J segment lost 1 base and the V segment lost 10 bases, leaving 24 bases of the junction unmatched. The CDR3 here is CATLSGTTIDTGENTEAFF. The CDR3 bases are TGTGCCACCCTAAGTGGTACCACGATAGATACAGGGGAGAACACTGAAGCTTTCTTT.

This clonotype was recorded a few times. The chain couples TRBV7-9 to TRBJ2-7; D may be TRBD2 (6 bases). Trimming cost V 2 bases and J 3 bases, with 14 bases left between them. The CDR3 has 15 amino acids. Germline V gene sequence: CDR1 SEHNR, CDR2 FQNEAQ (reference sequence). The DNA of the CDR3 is TGTGCCAGCAGCTTAAGTTGGGACTCAAGCTACGAGCAGTACTTC. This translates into CASSLSWDSSYEQYF.

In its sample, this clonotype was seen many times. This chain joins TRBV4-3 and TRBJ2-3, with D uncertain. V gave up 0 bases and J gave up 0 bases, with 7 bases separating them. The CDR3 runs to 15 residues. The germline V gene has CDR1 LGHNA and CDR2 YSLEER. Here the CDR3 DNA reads TGCGCCAGCAGCCAAGATATTGGCAGCACAGATACGCAGTATTTT. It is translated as CASSQDIGSTDTQYF.

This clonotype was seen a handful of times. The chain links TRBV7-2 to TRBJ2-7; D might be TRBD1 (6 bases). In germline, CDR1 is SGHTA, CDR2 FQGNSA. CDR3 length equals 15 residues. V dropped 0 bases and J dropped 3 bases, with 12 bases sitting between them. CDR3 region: CASSLALPGDYEQYF. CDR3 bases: TGTGCCAGCAGCTTAGCGCTCCCAGGGGACTACGAGCAGTACTTC.

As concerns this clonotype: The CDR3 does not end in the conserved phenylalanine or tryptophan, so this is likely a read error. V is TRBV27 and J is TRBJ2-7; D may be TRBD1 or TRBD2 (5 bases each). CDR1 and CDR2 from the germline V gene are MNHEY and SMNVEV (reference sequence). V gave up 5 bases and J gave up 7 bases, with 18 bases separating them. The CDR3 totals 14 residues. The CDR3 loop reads CASSDGTRPGEQYL. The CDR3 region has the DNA TGTGCCAGCAGTGACGGGACCAGGCCGGGGGAGCAGTACCTC.

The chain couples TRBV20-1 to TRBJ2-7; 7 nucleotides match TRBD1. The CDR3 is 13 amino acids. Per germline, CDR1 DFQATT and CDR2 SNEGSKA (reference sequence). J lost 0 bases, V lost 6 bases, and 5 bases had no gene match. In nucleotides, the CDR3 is TGCAGTGCCGCGGACAGGACCTCCTACGAGCAGTACTTC. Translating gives CSAADRTSYEQYF.

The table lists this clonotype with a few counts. The CDR3 sequence is CASSPNRGTGAEKLFF. The DNA of the CDR3 is TGTGCCAGCAGCCCCAATCGGGGGACGGGCGCTGAAAAACTGTTTTTT. V is TRBV9 and J is TRBJ1-4, with a tentative D call TRBD1 (5 bases). The CDR3 loop spans 16 amino acids. Trimming stripped 4 bases from V and 7 bases from J, with 20 bases between. The germline gives CDR1 SGDLS, CDR2 YYNGEE.

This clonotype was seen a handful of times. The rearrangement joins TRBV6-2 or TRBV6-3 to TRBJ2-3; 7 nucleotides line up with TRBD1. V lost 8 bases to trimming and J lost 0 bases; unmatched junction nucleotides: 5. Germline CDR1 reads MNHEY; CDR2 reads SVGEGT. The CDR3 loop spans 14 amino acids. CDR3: CASSGQTSTDTQYF. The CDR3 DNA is TGTGCCAGCTCGGGACAGACGAGCACAGATACGCAGTATTTT.

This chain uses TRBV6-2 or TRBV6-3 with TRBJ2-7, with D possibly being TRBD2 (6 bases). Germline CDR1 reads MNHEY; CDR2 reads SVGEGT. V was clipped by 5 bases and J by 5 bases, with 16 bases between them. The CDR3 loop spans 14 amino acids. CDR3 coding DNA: TGTGCCAGCAGTACCCGGGACTCCGTAGACGAGCAGTACTTC. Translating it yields CASSTRDSVDEQYF.

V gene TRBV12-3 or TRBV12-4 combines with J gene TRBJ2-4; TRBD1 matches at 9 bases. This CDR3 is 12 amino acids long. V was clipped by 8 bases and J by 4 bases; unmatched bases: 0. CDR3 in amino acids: CASGQGKNIQYF. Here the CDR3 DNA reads TGTGCCAGCGGACAGGGGAAAAACATTCAGTACTTC.

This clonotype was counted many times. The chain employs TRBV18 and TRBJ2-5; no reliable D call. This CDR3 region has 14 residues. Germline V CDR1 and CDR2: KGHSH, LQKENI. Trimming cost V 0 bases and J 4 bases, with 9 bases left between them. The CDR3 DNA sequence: TGTGCCAGCTCACCACCGGGATATCGAGAGACCCAGTACTTC. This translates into CASSPPGYRETQYF.